Presented here are 32 T cell receptor beta chains from one specimen sequenced in a study of blood T cell repertoires in COVID-19. Measured with immunoSEQ multiplex PCR; TCRdb has only the in-frame clones, and not every one. This table has 240,000 or so clones, approximately 83% appearing once. The sample consisted of peripheral blood. The receptor set was obtained from a woman over 75 with acute or convalescent COVID-19.

The chain recombines TRBV7-2 with TRBJ1-3; 9 bases fit TRBD1. J lost 0 bases, V lost 1 base, and 4 bases had no gene match. Germline loops: CDR1 SGHTA, CDR2 FQGNSA. The CDR3 is made up of 17 amino acids. The CDR3 DNA reads as TGTGCCAGCAGCTTAGACGCGACAGGGGGCTCTGGAAACACCATATATTTT. Amino acids: CASSLDATGGSGNTIYF.

This clone was seen only a few times. This chain uses TRBV9 with TRBJ1-6; 7 nucleotides match TRBD1. J was trimmed by 6 bases and V by 3 bases; bases with no gene match: 3. Germline assignment: CDR1 SGDLS and CDR2 YYNGEE. This CDR3 has 14 amino acids. The CDR3 sequence is CASSAGTANSPLHF. CDR3 coding DNA: TGTGCCAGCAGCGCCGGGACAGCTAATTCACCCCTCCACTTT. The entire variable domain, with the rest obtained from reference TRBV9 and TRBJ1-6, is as follows: DSGVTQTPKHLITATGQRVTLRCSPRSGDLSVYWYQQSLDQGLQFLIQYYNGEERAKGNILERFSAQQFPDLHSELNLSSLELGDSALYFCASSAGTANSPLHFGNGTRLTVT.

This clone was counted a single time. The rearrangement uses TRBV3-1 (or the pseudogene TRBV3-2) and TRBJ2-3, with unresolved D. The CDR3 loop spans 13 amino acids. The V end was cut by 2 bases, the J end by 1 base, with 4 bases between. CDR1 LGHDT and CDR2 YNNKEL come from the germline V gene (reference sequence). CDR3 DNA sequence: TGTGCCAGCAGCCAAACACGCACAGATACGCAGTATTTT. Protein sequence: CASSQTRTDTQYF.

The chain carries TRBV6-5 and TRBJ2-3, with D tentatively TRBD2 (6 bases). V shed 10 bases and J shed 2 bases, with 16 bases lying between them. This CDR3 region has 14 residues. Germline lookup yields CDR1 MNHEY and CDR2 SVGAGI. Here the CDR3 reads CATKSGSFTDTQYF. The CDR3 bases are TGTGCCACCAAGAGCGGGTCGTTCACAGATACGCAGTATTTT.

V and J are TRBV6-5 and TRBJ1-2; 8 bases map to TRBD1. Germline CDR1 MNHEY, CDR2 SVGAGI. The CDR3 contains 14 residues. V lost 7 bases, J lost 2 bases, and 6 bases stayed unmatched. Here the CDR3 DNA reads TGTGCCAGCATCGCGACAGGGGCGAACTATGGCTACACCTTC. Residues: CASIATGANYGYTF.

The gene calls are TRBV30 and TRBJ1-5; 7 bases align to TRBD1. The CDR3 has 14 amino acids. Germline V CDR1 and CDR2: GTSNPN, SVGIG (reference sequence). V lost 0 bases to trimming and J lost 7 bases; unmatched junction nucleotides: 6. The CDR3 sequence is CAWSVRAGGQPQHF. The CDR3 coding sequence is TGTGCCTGGAGTGTACGGGCAGGGGGGCAGCCCCAGCATTTT.

Notes on this clone: The junction departs from germline at one end; a sequencing error may be responsible. V is TRBV5-1 and J is TRBJ2-1, with TRBD2 matching 9 bases. The CDR3 runs to 15 residues. Germline V gene data show CDR1 as SGHRS and CDR2 as YFSETQ. The CDR3 protein is CASCLGAGGPNEQFF. CDR3 coding DNA: TGCGCCAGCTGCTTGGGGGCGGGGGGGCCGAATGAGCAGTTCTTC.

DNA for the CDR3: TGCGCCAGCAGCCAAGACCCCGCAGGGGCAGACGAAAAACTGTTTTTT. Its protein product is CASSQDPAGADEKLFF. The chain combines TRBV4-1 with TRBJ1-4; possible D gene TRBD1, 6 bases. Per germline, CDR1 MGHRA and CDR2 YSYEKL. The CDR3 loop spans 16 amino acids. The V gene lost 0 bases and the J gene lost 8 bases, with 16 bases spanning the gap.

The gene calls are TRBV10-3 and TRBJ2-1; TRBD2 matches 9 bases. Trimming removed 0 bases from V and 7 bases from J; junction bases left unmatched: 7. The CDR3 is 16 amino acids. The germline CDR1 and CDR2 sequences are ENHRY and SYGVKD. CDR3 nucleotides: TGTGCCATCAGTGAGTCTGTTAGCGGGGGTCCTAATGAGCAGTTCTTC. This gives the protein CAISESVSGGPNEQFF.

The chain recombines TRBV6-2 or TRBV6-3 with TRBJ2-1; perhaps TRBD2 as D (6 bases). V was trimmed by 5 bases and J by 4 bases, leaving 12 bases between them. The germline V gene has CDR1 MNHEY and CDR2 SVGEGT. The CDR3 is made up of 14 amino acids. The CDR3 nucleotides read TGTGCCAGCAGTCGGTTCCGGGAGTACAATGAGCAGTTCTTC. As protein: CASSRFREYNEQFF.

The rearrangement links TRBV5-6 to TRBJ1-4; a weak D match, TRBD1 (5 bases). Deletions cut 1 base from V and 8 bases from J, with 12 bases between. The CDR3 is made up of 14 amino acids. CDR1 is SGHDT, CDR2 YYEEEE, per germline. In nucleotides, the CDR3 is TGTGCCAGCAGCTTGATGGGACTAGGAGAAAAACTGTTTTTT. This codes for CASSLMGLGEKLFF.

The J gene is TRBJ1-5, the V gene TRBV19, with 7 positions matching TRBD1. With V trimmed by 6 bases and J by 0 bases, 8 bases remained unmatched. Germline V gene lookup returns CDR1 LNHDA and CDR2 SQIVND (reference sequence). The CDR3 has 16 residues. The CDR3 protein is CASSEQGGNSNQPQHF. In DNA form, the CDR3 reads TGTGCCAGTAGCGAGCAGGGGGGAAATAGCAATCAGCCCCAGCATTTT.

Only a few counts were recorded for this clone. The gene calls are TRBV11-3 and TRBJ2-7; TRBD1 might be the D (5 bases). CDR3 length: 13 amino acids. CDR1 SGHNT and CDR2 YENEEA come from the germline V gene. V lost 1 base, J lost 4 bases, and 8 bases lay in between. The CDR3 protein is CASSLGQKYEQYF. DNA for the CDR3: TGTGCCAGCAGCTTAGGACAGAAATACGAGCAGTACTTC.

This chain joins TRBV27 and TRBJ2-3; 8 bases line up with TRBD2. CDR3 length: 15 amino acids. V dropped 5 bases and J dropped 6; count of bases not matched to a gene: 10. The V gene's germline CDR1 is MNHEY and CDR2 SMNVEV (reference sequence). The CDR3 region is CASSERVAGMDTQYF. The CDR3 DNA is TGTGCCAGCAGTGAGCGAGTAGCGGGGATGGATACGCAGTATTTT.

V is TRBV2 and J is TRBJ2-1; D is perhaps TRBD1 (5 bases). Trimming removed 3 bases at V and 6 bases at J, with 18 bases between. Germline V gene data show CDR1 as SNHLY and CDR2 as FYNNEI. The CDR3 runs 16 residues. The CDR3 loop reads CASSDIREGPFNEQFF. CDR3 DNA: TGTGCCAGCAGTGACATCAGGGAAGGCCCCTTCAATGAGCAGTTCTTC.

V and J are TRBV27 and TRBJ2-4; 9 bases fit TRBD1. This CDR3 has 15 amino acids. Germline V gene data show CDR1 as MNHEY and CDR2 as SMNVEV (reference sequence). Losses at the gene ends were 4 bases for V and 4 bases for J; bases not matched to a gene: 5. DNA of the CDR3: TGTGCCAGCAGTTATACCGGGACAGGGAAAAACATTCAGTACTTC. Encoded protein: CASSYTGTGKNIQYF.

This rearrangement joins TRBV2 to TRBJ1-4, with TRBD1 identical over 7 bases. V was clipped by 6 bases and J by 13 bases; unmatched bases: 11. CDR1 SNHLY and CDR2 FYNNEI come from the germline V gene. This CDR3 region has 13 residues. CDR3 sequence reads: CASSYLNRGGLFF. CDR3 in DNA: TGTGCCAGCAGCTACCTCAACAGGGGCGGACTGTTTTTT.

In this sample, this clone turned up a few times. The J gene is TRBJ1-5, the V gene TRBV9; D gene uncertain. The CDR3 sequence is 14 residues long. V dropped 0 bases and J dropped 0 bases, with 4 bases sitting between them. Germline V gene lookup returns CDR1 SGDLS and CDR2 YYNGEE. DNA for the CDR3: TGTGCCAGCAGCGTAGCGGGTAGCAATCAGCCCCAGCATTTT. Its protein product is CASSVAGSNQPQHF.

This clone was picked up one time. The rearrangement uses TRBV4-1 and TRBJ2-6; 8 bases are a match to TRBD1. Germline CDR1 is MGHRA and CDR2 is YSYEKL. The CDR3 consists of 17 residues. After removal of 3 bases from V and 0 bases from J, the junction contained 4 bases not matched to a gene. The CDR3 sequence is CASSQADRVSGANVLTF. In nucleotides, the CDR3 is TGCGCCAGCAGCCAGGCGGACAGGGTCTCTGGGGCCAACGTCCTGACTTTC.

The V gene is TRBV27, the J gene TRBJ1-6; 7 bases align to TRBD1. Trimming took 6 bases from V and 3 from J; bases not matched to a gene: 2. The CDR3 spans 14 residues. Germline V lookup: CDR1 MNHEY, CDR2 SMNVEV (reference sequence). CDR3 sequence reads: CASRTGFYNSPLHF. As DNA, the CDR3 is TGTGCCAGCAGGACAGGGTTCTATAATTCACCCCTCCACTTT.

In nucleotides, the CDR3 is TGTGCCAGTAGTATAGGTGGCAGGCAAGAGACCCAGTACTTC. It encodes CASSIGGRQETQYF. The chain recombines TRBV19 with TRBJ2-5, with no clear D. The V and J ends lost 1 base and 2 bases respectively, with 8 bases between them. Germline assignment: CDR1 LNHDA and CDR2 SQIVND (reference sequence). The CDR3 is made up of 14 amino acids.

In the case of this clone: Other DNA sequences within the sample encode an identical CDR3. The chain couples TRBV5-1 to TRBJ1-1; D possibly corresponds to TRBD1 (5 bases). This CDR3 is 13 amino acids long. The germline V gene encodes CDR1 SGHRS and CDR2 YFSETQ. The V end lost 1 base, the J end lost 4 bases, and 8 bases lay between the germline ends. CDR3 in DNA: TGCGCCAGCAGCTTGATCGGGGGCACTGAAGCTTTCTTT. Amino acids: CASSLIGGTEAFF.

This clone was recorded once. The rearrangement links TRBV3-1 (or the pseudogene TRBV3-2) to TRBJ2-2; 10 nucleotides agree with TRBD1. The V segment lost 4 bases and the J segment 6 bases; nucleotides outside the gene matches: 2. The CDR3 has 14 residues. From germline, CDR1 is LGHDT and CDR2 YNNKEL (reference sequence). The chain's CDR3 is CASSRQGASGELFF. CDR3 bases: TGTGCCAGCAGCCGACAGGGGGCCTCCGGGGAGCTGTTTTTT.

The chain carries TRBV9 and TRBJ2-5; D is perhaps TRBD2 (5 bases). The CDR3 runs to 13 residues. The V and J ends lost 3 bases and 5 bases respectively, with 11 bases between them. Germline values: CDR1 SGDLS, CDR2 YYNGEE. CDR3: CASSAGVRETQYF. For the CDR3, the DNA is TGTGCCAGCAGCGCCGGGGTTCGGGAGACCCAGTACTTC.

The gene calls are TRBV7-9 and TRBJ2-1; 11 bases fit TRBD2. CDR3 length equals 16 residues. CDR1 and CDR2 from the germline V gene are SEHNR and FQNEAQ (reference sequence). V dropped 5 bases and J dropped 0; count of bases not matched to a gene: 3. CDR3 in amino acids: CASSHLAGGSYNEQFF. CDR3 nucleotides: TGTGCCAGCAGCCATCTAGCGGGGGGCTCCTACAATGAGCAGTTCTTC. The entire variable domain, with the rest obtained from reference TRBV7-9 and TRBJ2-1, is as follows: DTGVSQNPRHKITKRGQNVTFRCDPISEHNRLYWYRQTLGQGPEFLTYFQNEAQLEKSRLLSDRFSAERPKGSFSTLEIQRTEQGDSAMYLCASSHLAGGSYNEQFFGPGTRLTVL.

J is TRBJ1-4 and V is TRBV9; D gene ambiguous. Between the trimmed V and J ends, which lost 0 bases and 3 bases, there was a span of 9 bases. The length of the CDR3 is 15 residues. CDR1 is SGDLS, CDR2 YYNGEE, per germline. DNA for the CDR3: TGTGCCAGCAGCGTAGGTCGGTCGGCTAATGAAAAACTGTTTTTT. This sequence encodes CASSVGRSANEKLFF.

The chain uses TRBV6-1 and TRBJ2-5, with D perhaps TRBD1 (7 bases). This CDR3 has 15 amino acids. Between the trimmed V and J ends, which lost 2 bases and 4 bases, there was a span of 14 bases. The germline V gene encodes CDR1 MNHNS and CDR2 SASEGT. The CDR3 DNA reads as TGTGCCAGCAGTGAATGGAGTCAGGGGGGAGAGACCCAGTACTTC. Protein: CASSEWSQGGETQYF.

This clone was observed a single time. The genes are TRBV28 and TRBJ2-3; 7 bases line up with TRBD1. The CDR3 totals 16 residues. V was clipped by 5 bases and J by 2 bases; unmatched bases: 10. Germline values: CDR1 MDHEN, CDR2 SYDVKM. The CDR3, as DNA: TGTGCCAGCAGTGCCCCCGGGACAGTAGACACAGATACGCAGTATTTT. It encodes CASSAPGTVDTDTQYF.

The J gene is TRBJ2-1, the V gene TRBV7-8, with a tentative D call TRBD2 (6 bases). The ends were cut back, 5 bases at V and 2 bases at J, with 16 bases in the middle. CDR1 and CDR2 from the germline V gene are SGHVS and FQNEAQ. The CDR3 contains 16 residues. This CDR3 is CASSVSTGGTYNEQFF. The CDR3 DNA follows: TGTGCCAGCAGCGTCTCAACTGGGGGGACCTACAATGAGCAGTTCTTC.

J is TRBJ1-5 and V is TRBV27, with TRBD1 matching over 7 bases. This CDR3 has 16 residues. V dropped 5 bases and J dropped 4; count of bases not matched to a gene: 11. Per germline, CDR1 MNHEY and CDR2 SMNVEV (reference sequence). This CDR3 reads CASSPGTVGWNQPQHF. For the CDR3, the DNA is TGTGCCAGCAGTCCGGGGACAGTTGGGTGGAATCAGCCCCAGCATTTT.

The CDR3 is CASSHGERVRAFF. The CDR3 region has the DNA TGTGCCAGCAGCCACGGAGAGAGGGTCCGGGCTTTCTTT. The chain links TRBV3-1 (or the pseudogene TRBV3-2) to TRBJ1-1; D is uncertain. The germline V gene encodes CDR1 LGHDT and CDR2 YNNKEL (reference sequence). The germline V and J ends were trimmed by 3 bases and 11 bases, with 16 bases remaining between them. The CDR3 extends over 13 amino acids.

The rearrangement uses TRBV5-1 and TRBJ2-7, with 8 nucleotides matching TRBD1. Germline V CDR1 and CDR2: SGHRS, YFSETQ. The ends lost 2 bases at V and 6 bases at J; junction bases unmatched: 7. The length of the CDR3 is 14 residues. The CDR3 protein is CASSFDGQGGEQYF. The CDR3 DNA reads TGCGCCAGCAGCTTCGACGGACAGGGCGGCGAGCAGTACTTC.